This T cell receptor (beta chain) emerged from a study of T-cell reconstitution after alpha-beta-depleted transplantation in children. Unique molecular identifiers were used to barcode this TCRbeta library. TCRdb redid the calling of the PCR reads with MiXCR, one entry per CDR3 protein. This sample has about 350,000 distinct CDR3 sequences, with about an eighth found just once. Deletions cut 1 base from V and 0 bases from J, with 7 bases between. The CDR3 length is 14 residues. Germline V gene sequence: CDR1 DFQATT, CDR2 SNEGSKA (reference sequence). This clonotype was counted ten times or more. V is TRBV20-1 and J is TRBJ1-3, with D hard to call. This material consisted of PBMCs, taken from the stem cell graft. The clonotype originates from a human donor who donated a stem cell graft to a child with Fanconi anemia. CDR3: CSARAGSSGNTIYF. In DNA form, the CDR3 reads TGCAGTGCTAGAGCTGGGAGCTCTGGAAACACCATATATTTT.